This T cell receptor (beta chain) appears in the sequencing data of a study of control samples from healthy donors and cancer patients. Germline V gene data show CDR1 as WNHNN and CDR2 as SYGVQD (reference sequence). V dropped 3 bases and J dropped 1; count of bases not matched to a gene: 8. This CDR3 region has 17 residues. The data were produced by immunoSEQ multiplex PCR, yet TCRdb's version contains in-frame clones alone and is incomplete. The sample has around 100,000 clones; roughly 87% are singletons. This chain uses TRBV10-1 with TRBJ2-3, with TRBD2 matching over 9 bases. This TCR was sampled from a woman aged 45-60 years in good health. Sequencing was performed on blood. The CDR3 sequence is CASSEGVAGVRTDTQYF. CDR3 coding DNA: TGCGCCAGCAGTGAAGGGGTAGCGGGGGTCCGCACAGATACGCAGTATTTT.